This T cell receptor (beta chain) came from a study of blood T cells in healthy people across ages. Notes on the study in general: In older individuals, TCR beta diversity per million T cells was lower, falling roughly linearly with age. Among long-lived donors, naive CD4+ cells were more numerous and diversity higher than in aged donors.

Comment on this clonotype: The target antigen is unknown.

There were healthy Caucasian individuals from Russia, aged 6 to 90, serving as donors. Peripheral blood, 9.5 to 10 milliliters per donor, was collected. The CDR3 has 15 amino acids. Germline V gene sequence: CDR1 SGHRS, CDR2 YFSETQ. With 5 bases clipped from V and 7 bases from J, the junction kept 12 bases outside the gene matches. Together with a sample-barcoded 5' primer, a J-beta primer mix was included in a second PCR lasting about 7 to 12 cycles. Each CDR3 protein gets one entry after TCRdb re-called the 5' RACE reads with MiXCR. The sample includes 550,000 to 600,000 distinct CDR3 sequences, about 25% of them seen just once.

This sequence was found in a woman aged 70 to 79 in good health. The V and J genes are TRBV5-1 and TRBJ2-5; TRBD2 matches 9 bases. Sequenced input: blood. DNA for the CDR3: TGCGCCAGCAGAATGGCCCTAGCGGGGCCCGGGACCCAGTACTTC. Translating gives CASRMALAGPGTQYF.